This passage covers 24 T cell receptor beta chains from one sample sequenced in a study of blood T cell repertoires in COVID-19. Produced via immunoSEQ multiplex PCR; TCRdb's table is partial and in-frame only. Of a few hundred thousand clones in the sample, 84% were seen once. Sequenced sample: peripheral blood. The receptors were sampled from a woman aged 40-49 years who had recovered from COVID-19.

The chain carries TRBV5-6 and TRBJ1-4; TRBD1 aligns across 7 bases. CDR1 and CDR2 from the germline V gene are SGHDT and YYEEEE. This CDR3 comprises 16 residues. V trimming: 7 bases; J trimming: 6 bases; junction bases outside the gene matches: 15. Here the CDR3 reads CASHRRTGAGDEKLFF. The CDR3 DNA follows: TGTGCCAGCCATCGCCGCACAGGGGCAGGAGATGAAAAACTGTTTTTT.

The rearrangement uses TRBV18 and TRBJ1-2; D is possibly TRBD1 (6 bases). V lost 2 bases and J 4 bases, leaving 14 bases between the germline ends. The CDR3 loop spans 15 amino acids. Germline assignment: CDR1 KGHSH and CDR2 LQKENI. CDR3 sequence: CASSPRTESFYGYTF. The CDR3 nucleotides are TGTGCCAGCTCACCAAGGACAGAGTCGTTCTATGGCTACACCTTC.

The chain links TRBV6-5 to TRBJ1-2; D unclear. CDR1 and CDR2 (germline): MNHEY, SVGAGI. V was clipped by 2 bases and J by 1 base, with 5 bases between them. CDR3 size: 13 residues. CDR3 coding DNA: TGTGCCAGCAGTTACGGGCATAACTATGGCTACACCTTC. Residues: CASSYGHNYGYTF.

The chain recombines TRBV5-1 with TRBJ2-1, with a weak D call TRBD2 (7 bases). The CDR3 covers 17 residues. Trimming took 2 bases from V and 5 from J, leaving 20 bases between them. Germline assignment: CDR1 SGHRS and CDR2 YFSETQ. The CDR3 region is CASSFSRAGATNNEQFF. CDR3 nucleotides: TGCGCCAGCAGCTTTAGTCGGGCGGGGGCCACGAACAATGAGCAGTTCTTC.

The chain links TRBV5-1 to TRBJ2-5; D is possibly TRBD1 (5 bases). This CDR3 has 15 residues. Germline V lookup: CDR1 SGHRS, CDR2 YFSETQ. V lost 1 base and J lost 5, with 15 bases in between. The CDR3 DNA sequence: TGCGCCAGCAGCTTGAGTCAGGGAATAGGGGAGACCCAGTACTTC. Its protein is CASSLSQGIGETQYF.

CDR3 nucleotides: TGTGCCAGCAGCGCTTTTAGAGATGGTGAGCAGTTCTTC. This sequence encodes CASSAFRDGEQFF. The chain is built from TRBV7-2 and TRBJ2-1, with D uncertain. V shed 5 bases and J shed 9 bases, with 14 bases lying between them. CDR1 is SGHTA, CDR2 FQGNSA, per germline. The CDR3 spans 13 residues.

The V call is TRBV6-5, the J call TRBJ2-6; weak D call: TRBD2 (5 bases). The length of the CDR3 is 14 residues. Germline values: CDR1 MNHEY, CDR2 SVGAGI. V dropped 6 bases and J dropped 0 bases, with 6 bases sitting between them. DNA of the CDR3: TGTGCCAGCAGCCGGGACTCTGGGGCCAACGTCCTGACTTTC. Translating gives CASSRDSGANVLTF.

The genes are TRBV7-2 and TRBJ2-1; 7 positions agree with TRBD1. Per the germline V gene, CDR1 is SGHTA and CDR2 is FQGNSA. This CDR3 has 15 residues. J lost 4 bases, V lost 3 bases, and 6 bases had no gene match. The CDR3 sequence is CASSLGDRLYNEQFF. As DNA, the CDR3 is TGTGCCAGCAGCTTGGGGGACAGACTATACAATGAGCAGTTCTTC. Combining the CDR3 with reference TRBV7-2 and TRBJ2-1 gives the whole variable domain GAGVSQSPSNKVTEKGKDVELRCDPISGHTALYWYRQSLGQGLEFLIYFQGNSAPDKSGLPSDRFSAERTGGSVSTLTIQRTQQEDSAVYLCASSLGDRLYNEQFFGPGTRLTVL.

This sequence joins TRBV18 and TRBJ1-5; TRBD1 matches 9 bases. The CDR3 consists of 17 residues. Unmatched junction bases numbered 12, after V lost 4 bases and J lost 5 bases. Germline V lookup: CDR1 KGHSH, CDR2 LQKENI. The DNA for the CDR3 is TGTGCCAGCTCACAGGGCTTGGGACAGGGAAAGGATCAGCCCCAGCATTTT. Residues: CASSQGLGQGKDQPQHF.

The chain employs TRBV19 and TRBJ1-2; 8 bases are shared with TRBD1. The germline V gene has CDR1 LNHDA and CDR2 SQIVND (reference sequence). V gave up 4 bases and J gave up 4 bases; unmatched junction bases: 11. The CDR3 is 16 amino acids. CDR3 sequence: CASSTGQGSATYGYTF. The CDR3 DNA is TGTGCCAGTAGTACCGGACAGGGCTCAGCCACCTATGGCTACACCTTC.

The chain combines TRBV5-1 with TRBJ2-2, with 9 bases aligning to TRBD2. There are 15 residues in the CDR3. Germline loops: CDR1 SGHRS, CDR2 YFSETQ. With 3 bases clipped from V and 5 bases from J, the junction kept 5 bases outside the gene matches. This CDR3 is CASSSGLAFTGELFF. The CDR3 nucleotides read TGCGCCAGCAGCTCGGGACTAGCTTTTACCGGGGAGCTGTTTTTT. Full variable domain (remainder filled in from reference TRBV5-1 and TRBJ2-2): KAGVTQTPRYLIKTRGQQVTLSCSPISGHRSVSWYQQTPGQGLQFLFEYFSETQRNKGNFPGRFSGRQFSNSRSEMNVSTLELGDSALYLCASSSGLAFTGELFFGEGSRLTVL.

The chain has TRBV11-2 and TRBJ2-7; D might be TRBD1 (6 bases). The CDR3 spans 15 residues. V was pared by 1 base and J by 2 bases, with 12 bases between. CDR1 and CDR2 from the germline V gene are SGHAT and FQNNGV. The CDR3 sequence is CASSLAHWTAYEQYF. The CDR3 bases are TGTGCCAGCAGCTTAGCACATTGGACAGCCTACGAGCAGTACTTC.

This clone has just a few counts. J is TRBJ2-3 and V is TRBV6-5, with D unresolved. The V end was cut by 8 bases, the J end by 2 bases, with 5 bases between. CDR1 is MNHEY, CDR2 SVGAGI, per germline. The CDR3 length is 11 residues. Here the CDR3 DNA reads TGTGCCAGCTCGTCCACAGATACGCAGTATTTT. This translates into CASSSTDTQYF.

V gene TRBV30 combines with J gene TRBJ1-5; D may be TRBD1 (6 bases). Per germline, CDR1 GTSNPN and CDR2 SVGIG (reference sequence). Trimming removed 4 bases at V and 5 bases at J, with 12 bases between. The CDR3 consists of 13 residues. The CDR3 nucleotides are TGTGCCTGGAACCGAGGGGGGGATCAGCCCCAGCATTTT. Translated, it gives CAWNRGGDQPQHF.

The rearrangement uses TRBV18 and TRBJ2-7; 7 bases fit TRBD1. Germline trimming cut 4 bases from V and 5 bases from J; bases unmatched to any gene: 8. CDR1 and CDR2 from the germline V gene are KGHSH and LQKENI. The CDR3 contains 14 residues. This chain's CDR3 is CASSQGAGRHEQYF. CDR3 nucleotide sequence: TGTGCCAGCTCACAGGGGGCAGGTCGTCACGAGCAGTACTTC.

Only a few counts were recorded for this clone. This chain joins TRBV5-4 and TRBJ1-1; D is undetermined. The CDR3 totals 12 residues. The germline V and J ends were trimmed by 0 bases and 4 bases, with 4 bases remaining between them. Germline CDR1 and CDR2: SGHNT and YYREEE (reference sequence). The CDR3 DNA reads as TGTGCCAGCAGCTTGGATAGCACTGAAGCTTTCTTT. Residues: CASSLDSTEAFF.

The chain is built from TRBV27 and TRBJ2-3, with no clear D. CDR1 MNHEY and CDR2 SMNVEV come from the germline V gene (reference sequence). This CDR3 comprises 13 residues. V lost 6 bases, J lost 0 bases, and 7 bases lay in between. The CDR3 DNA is TGTGCCAGCAGCTTGGCCAGCACAGATACGCAGTATTTT. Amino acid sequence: CASSLASTDTQYF.

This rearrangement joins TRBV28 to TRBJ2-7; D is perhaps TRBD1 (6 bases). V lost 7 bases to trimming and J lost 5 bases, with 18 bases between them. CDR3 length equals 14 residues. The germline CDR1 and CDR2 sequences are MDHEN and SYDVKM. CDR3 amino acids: CASTHEGVGDEQYF. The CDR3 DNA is TGTGCCAGCACCCATGAGGGGGTAGGGGACGAGCAGTACTTC.

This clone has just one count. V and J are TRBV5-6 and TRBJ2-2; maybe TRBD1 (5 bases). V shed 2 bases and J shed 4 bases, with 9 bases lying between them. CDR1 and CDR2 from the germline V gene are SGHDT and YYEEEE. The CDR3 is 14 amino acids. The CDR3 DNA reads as TGTGCCAGCAGCTTTCTTGACAGCACCGGGGAGCTGTTTTTT. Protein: CASSFLDSTGELFF.

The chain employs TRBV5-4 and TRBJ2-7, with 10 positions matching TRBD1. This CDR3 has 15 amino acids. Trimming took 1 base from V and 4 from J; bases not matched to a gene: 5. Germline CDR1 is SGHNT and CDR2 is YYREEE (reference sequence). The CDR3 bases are TGTGCCAGCAGCTTGCCGGGACAGGGGATATACGAGCAGTACTTC. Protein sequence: CASSLPGQGIYEQYF. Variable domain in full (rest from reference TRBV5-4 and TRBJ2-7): ETGVTQSPTHLIKTRGQQVTLRCSSQSGHNTVSWYQQALGQGPQFIFQYYREEENGRGNFPPRFSGLQFPNYSSELNVNALELDDSALYLCASSLPGQGIYEQYFGPGTRLTVT.

Written as DNA, the CDR3 is TGTGCCAGTAGCGGGGTGGGACTAGCGGGCAATGAGCAGTTCTTC. Its translation: CASSGVGLAGNEQFF. The chain combines TRBV19 with TRBJ2-1; 12 nucleotides align to TRBD2. Germline V gene lookup returns CDR1 LNHDA and CDR2 SQIVND (reference sequence). Trimming at V came to 6 bases and at J to 6 bases, leaving 6 bases not matched to a gene. This CDR3 comprises 15 residues.

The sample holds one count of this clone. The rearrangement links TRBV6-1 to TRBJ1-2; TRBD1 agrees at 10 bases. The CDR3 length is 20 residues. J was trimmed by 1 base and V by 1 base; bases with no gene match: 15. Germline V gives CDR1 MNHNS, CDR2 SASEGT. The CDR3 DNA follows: TGTGCCAGCAGTGAAGTTCCGGTATGGACAGGGGGAGAACTTAACTATGGCTACACCTTC. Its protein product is CASSEVPVWTGGELNYGYTF.

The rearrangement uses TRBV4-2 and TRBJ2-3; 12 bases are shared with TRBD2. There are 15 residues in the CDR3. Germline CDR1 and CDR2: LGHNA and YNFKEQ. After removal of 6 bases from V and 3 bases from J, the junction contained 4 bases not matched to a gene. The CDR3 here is CASSRGLAGTDTQYF. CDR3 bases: TGTGCCAGCAGTCGCGGACTAGCGGGGACAGATACGCAGTATTTT.

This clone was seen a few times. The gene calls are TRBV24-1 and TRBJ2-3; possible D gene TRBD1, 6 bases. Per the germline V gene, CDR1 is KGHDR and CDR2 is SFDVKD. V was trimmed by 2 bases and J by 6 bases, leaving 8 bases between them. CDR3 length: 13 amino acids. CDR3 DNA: TGTGCCACCAGTGATTCGCAGGGGGATACGCAGTATTTT. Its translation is CATSDSQGDTQYF.